The 9 T cell receptor beta chains in this list originate from one sample, sequenced in a study of T cell repertoires in cytomegalovirus infection. MiXCR, run by TCRdb on the reads, gives a single entry per CDR3 protein. The sample contains hundreds of thousands of distinct CDR3 sequences, about 33% of which appear only once. Which antigens these TCRs recognize remains unknown. Here the sequenced sample was cultured CD8+ T cells from PBMCs, taken from culture after CMV antigen stimulation. All receptors derive from a human donor in good health (CMV status not recorded). Some clones in this sample may be carry-over from other donors' samples.

This clonotype showed up just once. The V gene is TRBV4-1, the J gene TRBJ1-1; the D is unclear. The CDR3 consists of 15 residues. Germline V gene lookup returns CDR1 MGHRA and CDR2 YSYEKL. Trimming pared 2 bases from V and 3 bases from J, leaving 13 bases between. The DNA for the CDR3 is TGCGCCAGCAGCCAACTTACAGCGGGTGACACTGAAGCTTTCTTT. This gives the protein CASSQLTAGDTEAFF.

The genes are TRBV10-2 and TRBJ2-5, with D perhaps TRBD2 (6 bases). Germline-derived CDR1 and CDR2 are WSHSY and SAAADI. Between the trimmed V and J ends, which lost 7 bases and 1 base, there was a span of 10 bases. The CDR3 consists of 13 residues. CDR3 region: CASNTGLQETQYF. CDR3 nucleotides: TGCGCCAGCAATACGGGACTCCAAGAGACCCAGTACTTC.

This clonotype was counted at least ten times. CDR3 DNA sequence: TGTGCCAGCAGCTTTCAGGGGTGGAACACCGGGGAGCTGTTTTTT. As protein: CASSFQGWNTGELFF. V and J are TRBV7-9 and TRBJ2-2; D perhaps matches TRBD1 (6 bases). The V gene lost 3 bases and the J gene lost 1 base, with 9 bases spanning the gap. CDR3 length: 15 amino acids. CDR1 and CDR2 from the germline V gene are SEHNR and FQNEAQ (reference sequence).

This clonotype was recorded a few times. The rearrangement joins TRBV27 to TRBJ1-5, with D possibly being TRBD1 (6 bases). Germline V gives CDR1 MNHEY, CDR2 SMNVEV (reference sequence). The CDR3 has 15 amino acids. V lost 6 bases to trimming and J lost 2 bases, with 14 bases between them. For the CDR3, the DNA is TGTGCCAGCAGCCTGTTCAGGGGAGGCAATCAGCCCCAGCATTTT. This gives the protein CASSLFRGGNQPQHF.

The sample holds a few counts of this clonotype. V usage is TRBV20-1 and J usage is TRBJ1-1; D may be TRBD1 (6 bases). This CDR3 is 14 amino acids long. With 2 bases removed from V and 3 bases from J, the gap between germline ends came to 13 bases. Germline V lookup: CDR1 DFQATT, CDR2 SNEGSKA (reference sequence). CDR3 sequence: CSARLMDRYTEAFF. The CDR3 DNA reads TGCAGTGCTAGACTCATGGACAGATACACTGAAGCTTTCTTT.

In this sample, this clonotype turned up a few times. The chain uses TRBV12-3 or TRBV12-4 and TRBJ1-4; unclear D gene. The CDR3 extends over 17 amino acids. Trimming cost V 4 bases and J 0 bases, with 15 bases left between them. CDR3 residues: CASSSGLRVSTNEKLFF. The CDR3 DNA follows: TGTGCCAGCAGTTCAGGTCTGAGGGTATCAACTAATGAAAAACTGTTTTTT.

The rearrangement links TRBV6-2 or TRBV6-3 to TRBJ1-2; D is unresolved. Germline lookup yields CDR1 MNHEY and CDR2 SVGEGT. Trimming left V 0 bases short and J 3 bases short, with 11 bases between. The CDR3 spans 15 residues. The CDR3 bases are TGTGCCAGCAGTTACTCGAAATCGGGTGACTATGGCTACACCTTC. This codes for CASSYSKSGDYGYTF.

The V gene is TRBV6-2 or TRBV6-3, the J gene TRBJ2-1, with 9 nucleotides matching TRBD1. Germline V lookup: CDR1 MNHEY, CDR2 SVGEGT. CDR3 length: 16 amino acids. Trimming at V came to 8 bases and at J to 4 bases, leaving 12 bases not matched to a gene. In DNA, the CDR3 is TGTGCCAGCCGGACAGGGGACATACCTGAATACAATGAGCAGTTCTTC. This codes for CASRTGDIPEYNEQFF.

There are a few counts of this clonotype. The rearrangement joins TRBV2 to TRBJ1-6; D ambiguous. CDR3 size: 14 residues. Germline lookup yields CDR1 SNHLY and CDR2 FYNNEI. The V gene lost 1 base and the J gene lost 11 bases, with 12 bases spanning the gap. CDR3 DNA: TGTGCCAGCAGTGAAGGACTAAAGGTGCCACCCCTCCACTTT. Its translation: CASSEGLKVPPLHF.